In this sample, the clone carrying this T cell receptor beta chain turned up a few times. The record originates from a study of blood T cell repertoires in COVID-19. The wider study: COVID-19 samples collected from the United States, Italy and Spain covered acute and convalescent phases. PBMCs, B-cell-depleted T cells, or T cells provided the cDNA or gDNA that made up the material.

Original methodology: The assay estimated nucleated cells by amplifying reference gene primers. Data came from immunoSEQ multiplex PCR; TCRdb stores just in-frame clones and leaves some out. V, J and clone size are those of that table, while D and trimming were read from the DNA. The sample lists about 160,000 clones, around nine tenths seen once, with about a tenth in the top ten. Patients at the Seattle site were enrolled during active infection and followed longitudinally. Germline V gives CDR1 SGHDN, CDR2 FVKESK. V was pared by 4 bases and J by 4 bases, with 6 bases of the junction left unmatched. The CDR3 length is 14 residues.

The gene calls are TRBV14 and TRBJ2-5; the match to TRBD2 covers 7 bases. The specimen sequenced was peripheral blood. This TCR was sampled from an older woman with COVID-19, enrolled during active disease. CDR3 coding DNA: TGTGCCAGCAGCCTCGCGGGGGTTGGAGAGACCCAGTACTTC. Translating it yields CASSLAGVGETQYF.